A selection of T cell receptor beta chains follows, all from one sample in a study of OX40 agonist ivuxolimab in advanced cancers. Assay used: immunoSEQ multiplex PCR; TCRdb lists only in-frame clones, some missing. The repertoire includes some 70,000 clones, approximately 81% of them detected once, and around 2.1% sits in the top ten. The source was CD4+ or CD8+ T cells sorted from blood, collected in a trial of the OX40 agonist ivuxolimab. These receptors were collected from an adult with an advanced solid tumor such as melanoma, head and neck, liver or kidney cancer. CDR3s include the opening cysteine and the closing phenylalanine or tryptophan. Fields, in order: CDR3 DNA, CDR3 protein, clone size, D gene, J gene, V gene. A D gene is named only where the DNA matches it firmly. Rows may omit the clone size; those that give it use once, few, many or a size class.

TGTGCCAGTAGTATTCCTGGGCCTAACAATCAGCCCCAGCATTTT,CASSIPGPNNQPQHF,-,-,TRBJ1-5,TRBV19
TGTGCCAGCAGGGGCCAAAAGAACACTGAAGCTTTCTTT,CASRGQKNTEAFF,-,-,TRBJ1-1,TRBV5-4
TGTGCGGGAAGCTTTTTTGGCATGAACACTGAAGCTTTCTTT,CAGSFFGMNTEAFF,-,-,TRBJ1-1,TRBV5-4
TGTGCCAGCAGTTTCTTAACTAGTGCCGAGCAGTACTTC,CASSFLTSAEQYF,-,-,TRBJ2-7,TRBV6-6
TGTGCCAGCAGTGAAGGGGGACTAGCGGGAGGGCAGACGGATGAGCAGTTCTTC,CASSEGGLAGGQTDEQFF,-,TRBD2,TRBJ2-1,TRBV2
TGTGCCAGTGAAGACAGGGGGGGGCCAGATACGCAGTATTTT,CASEDRGGPDTQYF,-,TRBD1,TRBJ2-3,TRBV19
TGTGCCAGCAGCCAAGGAAGCTCACGGGTGCAGTACTTC,CASSQGSSRVQYF,-,-,TRBJ2-7,TRBV14
TGTGCCAGCAGTGGGGGGAGGGCGTCGGCTTTCTTT,CASSGGRASAFF,-,-,TRBJ1-1,TRBV2
TGTGCCAGCAGCCAAGTGGGAAGGGGGGCGAACACTGAAGCTTTCTTT,CASSQVGRGANTEAFF,-,-,TRBJ1-1,TRBV14
TGTGCCAGCAGTGAAGCGCTTCCTGCGGGAGATACGCAGTATTTT,CASSEALPAGDTQYF,-,-,TRBJ2-3,TRBV2
TGTGCCAGCAGCAAACCTCCGGACAGTGAGTATCAGCCCCAGCATTTT,CASSKPPDSEYQPQHF,-,-,TRBJ1-5,TRBV21-1
TGTGCCAGCAGCGCCACAGTGGGCTCCTACAATGAGCAGTTCTTC,CASSATVGSYNEQFF,-,-,TRBJ2-1,TRBV11-1
TGTGCCACCATCTACATCGACACCATATATTTT,CATIYIDTIYF,-,-,TRBJ1-3,TRBV19
TGTGCCAGCAGCCTCCTGAACGAGCAGTACTTC,CASSLLNEQYF,medium-sized,-,TRBJ2-7,TRBV5-8
TGTGCCAGCAGCCAAGATAGGGGACAGTGGAATTCACCCCTCCACTTT,CASSQDRGQWNSPLHF,-,TRBD1,TRBJ1-6,TRBV4-2
TGTGCCAGCAGTTTAAGAGCGGGGATCTACAATGAGCAGTTCTTC,CASSLRAGIYNEQFF,-,TRBD2,TRBJ2-1,TRBV27
TGTGCCAGCAGTTCATACAGGAACACTGAAGCTTTCTTT,CASSSYRNTEAFF,-,-,TRBJ1-1,TRBV28
TGTGCCAGCAGCCCCTTTTCTTACGGCACCGGCGAAAAACTGTTTTTT,CASSPFSYGTGEKLFF,-,-,TRBJ1-4,TRBV7-2
TGTGCCAGCAGACGGGACAGGGATGAAAAACTGTTTTTT,CASRRDRDEKLFF,-,TRBD1,TRBJ1-4,TRBV2
TGTGCCAGCAGTGTAGGGGGAACTAATGAAAAACTGTTTTTT,CASSVGGTNEKLFF,-,-,TRBJ1-4,TRBV25-1
TGTGCCAGCAGCTTCGGACAGGCCTCCTACGAGCAGTACTTC,CASSFGQASYEQYF,-,TRBD1,TRBJ2-7,TRBV7-6
TGTGCTAGTGGTTCCTTCCCTAGTAATCTTGAAAACATTCAGTACTTC,CASGSFPSNLENIQYF,-,-,TRBJ2-4,TRBV12-5
TGTGCCAGCAGCTTAGAGCCATTACGGGACTCTGGAAACACCATATATTTT,CASSLEPLRDSGNTIYF,-,-,TRBJ1-3,TRBV13
TGTGCCACCTCACAGGGGGCGAACACCGGGGAGCTGTTTTTT,CATSQGANTGELFF,-,TRBD1,TRBJ2-2,TRBV19
TGTGCCAGCAGTGAGAGGGCGTGGGGAGCTAATGAAAAACTGTTTTTT,CASSERAWGANEKLFF,-,-,TRBJ1-4,TRBV6-1
TGCAGCGTTGAAGGGGCAATAGATACGCAGTATTTT,CSVEGAIDTQYF,-,-,TRBJ2-3,TRBV29-1
TGTGCCAGCTCCCGGGACAGGGGGTCCTACGAGCAGTACTTC,CASSRDRGSYEQYF,-,TRBD1,TRBJ2-7,TRBV4-2
TGTGCCAGCAGCCGACCAGGGTATCCTACGCAGTATTTT,CASSRPGYPTQYF,once,-,TRBJ2-3,TRBV11-3
TGTGCCAGCAGCTTTAATTGGAATGAGCAGTTCTTC,CASSFNWNEQFF,-,-,TRBJ2-1,TRBV5-6
TGTGCCAGCAGCTTAGGAAACCGAAATCAGCCCCAGCATTTT,CASSLGNRNQPQHF,-,-,TRBJ1-5,TRBV7-2
TGTGCCAGCAGCGTAGGAGGGAGATCGAACACCGGGGAGCTGTTTTTT,CASSVGGRSNTGELFF,-,-,TRBJ2-2,TRBV9
TGTGCTAGTGGCCAGACTAGCTACATGGTTAATGAGCAGTTCTTC,CASGQTSYMVNEQFF,once,TRBD2,TRBJ2-1,TRBV12-5
TGTGCTAGTGGTTTGACAGGGGGCTACAATGAGCAGTTCTTC,CASGLTGGYNEQFF,-,TRBD1,TRBJ2-1,TRBV12-5
TGTGCCAGCAGTGAAACGGGACTCAGCTCCTACGAGCAGTACTTC,CASSETGLSSYEQYF,once,-,TRBJ2-7,TRBV2
TGCGCCAGCAGTTTCATGGGGCAAGAGCAGTACTTC,CASSFMGQEQYF,-,-,TRBJ2-7,TRBV5-1
TGTGCCAGCAGCTTAGGAACCGGTAGCGGGGGGGGCCAAAATGAGCAGTTCTTC,CASSLGTGSGGGQNEQFF,-,TRBD2,TRBJ2-1,TRBV7-7
TGTGCCAGCAGTTTAGGTCTGATCGAGCAGTACTTC,CASSLGLIEQYF,-,-,TRBJ2-7,TRBV28
TGTGCCAGCAGCAGAACCACAGGGCGGGAGACCCAGTACTTC,CASSRTTGRETQYF,-,-,TRBJ2-5,TRBV7-9
TGCGCCAGCAGCCAACAACTAGCGGAAAACAATGAGCAGTTCTTC,CASSQQLAENNEQFF,-,TRBD2,TRBJ2-1,TRBV4-3
TGTGCCAGCAGCTTGGCAGGGGAGACCCAGTACTTC,CASSLAGETQYF,-,-,TRBJ2-5,TRBV11-2
TGCGCCAGCAGCTTGCATCAGGGCCGGAACACCGGGGAGCTGTTTTTT,CASSLHQGRNTGELFF,-,-,TRBJ2-2,TRBV5-1
TGTGCCAGCAGCCACCGCTCGGGGGGGACTAGATCTAGGGACAATGAGCAGTTCTTC,CASSHRSGGTRSRDNEQFF,-,TRBD2,TRBJ2-1,TRBV7-8
TGTGCCAGCAGCCGCAGAGCGCAGGGAGTGGGGGGTGGAACCGGGGAGCTGTTTTTT,CASSRRAQGVGGGTGELFF,-,-,TRBJ2-2,TRBV7-2
TGCGCCAGCAGCCACTACTTGACCGCGGGCTCTGGAAACACCATATATTTT,CASSHYLTAGSGNTIYF,-,-,TRBJ1-3,TRBV4-1
TGTGCCATCAGTGAATACAATTCACCCCTCCACTTT,CAISEYNSPLHF,-,-,TRBJ1-6,TRBV10-3
TGTGCCAGCAGCTCTGGGGCCAACGTCCTGACTTTC,CASSSGANVLTF,once,-,TRBJ2-6,TRBV19
TGCAGCGTTTCCGCCCTAGCCAAAAACATTCAGTACTTC,CSVSALAKNIQYF,once,-,TRBJ2-4,TRBV29-1
TGTGCCAGCAGCTTACAGGGGGCTCGCTACACCTTC,CASSLQGARYTF,-,TRBD1,TRBJ1-2,TRBV7-2
TGTGCCAGCAGGAAGGGATCTGGAGGCGGTGGGGAGCAGTACTTC,CASRKGSGGGGEQYF,-,-,TRBJ2-7,TRBV6-5
TGTGCCAGCAGCGCCCAAATTGAGGCCCCAGATACGCAGTATTTT,CASSAQIEAPDTQYF,-,-,TRBJ2-3,TRBV9
TGTGCCAGCAGCTTAGCCCGGACAGGGACGGACAATGAGCAGTTCTTC,CASSLARTGTDNEQFF,-,TRBD1,TRBJ2-1,TRBV7-2
TGTGCCAGCAGCTTAGCCTTACAGGGGGCCTCCCGCGAGCAGTACTTC,CASSLALQGASREQYF,-,TRBD1,TRBJ2-7,TRBV7-9
TGTGCCAGTAGTATATTGGGGATTGCCTACACCTTC,CASSILGIAYTF,-,-,TRBJ1-2,TRBV19
TGTGCCACAAGAAACCCCCGGGACAGGGGTCTAAAGGGCGGGGAGCTGTTTTTT,CATRNPRDRGLKGGELFF,-,TRBD1,TRBJ2-2,TRBV7-6
TGTGCCAGCACTTCTAAGGGCCAGGGGGCAACATACGAGCAGTACTTC,CASTSKGQGATYEQYF,once,TRBD1,TRBJ2-7,TRBV6-6
TGTGCCAGCAGAATTTCCGGGACAGCTCAGTTCTTC,CASRISGTAQFF,-,TRBD1,TRBJ2-1,TRBV6-1
TGTGCCAGCAGCTTGGTGGGCGGGCAGGAGTTAGGTAAAGCTTTCTTT,CASSLVGGQELGKAFF,-,-,TRBJ1-1,TRBV5-4
TGTGCCAGCAGCTCAAACCCGCAGGGCGTCTCCTACGAGCAGTACTTC,CASSSNPQGVSYEQYF,-,-,TRBJ2-7,TRBV7-2
TGCGCCAGCAGCTTACAACAGGGTGGCACCTACAATGAGCAGTTCTTC,CASSLQQGGTYNEQFF,-,-,TRBJ2-1,TRBV5-1